The 21 T cell receptor beta chains below all came from one sample that was sequenced in a study of CD8+CD57+ T cells in acquired aplastic anemia listed by TCRdb under 2018. Flow cytometry had shown CD8+CD57+ cell expansion in the patients selected for sequencing. Data came from an Illumina HiSeq 2000. Profiling of TCR beta VDJ combinations and CDR3 sequences used genomic DNA as the template. TCRdb trimmed the raw reads at Q25, called clones with MiXCR and kept productive beta chains. Duplicate CDR3 protein sequences are folded into a single record with the most common DNA and genes. This sample gives 150,000 to 200,000 distinct CDR3 sequences in total; around 48% of them show up just once. In total, the top ten clones hold 2.5% to 3% of the sample. The sample taken for sequencing was sorted CD4+, CD8+, or CD8+CD57+ T cells (not recorded which) from PBMCs. The receptor source for this set is a human donor with aplastic anemia.

The chain has TRBV7-3 and TRBJ2-1; D unclear. This CDR3 comprises 13 residues. Trimming took 5 bases from V and 5 from J, leaving 10 bases between them. CDR1 SGHTA and CDR2 FQGTGA come from the germline V gene. The CDR3 here is CASSPSRDNEQFF. CDR3 sequence (DNA): TGTGCCAGCAGCCCGTCGAGAGACAATGAGCAGTTCTTC.

The chain recombines TRBV5-1 with TRBJ2-7; 7 bases align to TRBD2. CDR3 length: 16 residues. Germline CDR1 is SGHRS and CDR2 is YFSETQ. V shed 4 bases, J shed 0 bases, and the junction held 10 bases outside the gene matches. CDR3 sequence: CASSGVAGSSSYEQYF. In DNA, the CDR3 is TGCGCCAGCAGCGGCGTAGCGGGTTCGAGCTCCTACGAGCAGTACTTC. The whole variable domain, filled in from reference TRBV5-1 and TRBJ2-7, reads KAGVTQTPRYLIKTRGQQVTLSCSPISGHRSVSWYQQTPGQGLQFLFEYFSETQRNKGNFPGRFSGRQFSNSRSEMNVSTLELGDSALYLCASSGVAGSSSYEQYFGPGTRLTVT.

Comments on this clonotype: The junction departs from the called germline gene at one end, perhaps through a read error. The chain has TRBV2 and TRBJ2-5; perhaps TRBD1 as D (5 bases). The germline V gene has CDR1 SNHLY and CDR2 FYNNEI. This CDR3 contains 14 residues. CDR3 residues: CATSDQGARETQYF. The CDR3 coding sequence is TGTGCCACCAGTGATCAAGGGGCTCGGGAGACCCAGTACTTC.

This clonotype was seen at least ten times. The CDR3 spells CASSSGGSYEQYF. The CDR3 coding sequence is TGTGCCAGCAGCTCCGGGGGTTCTTACGAGCAGTACTTC. The chain uses TRBV7-9 and TRBJ2-7; D might be TRBD2 (6 bases). V was clipped by 4 bases and J by 4 bases, with 11 bases between them. Germline-derived CDR1 and CDR2 are SEHNR and FQNEAQ (reference sequence). CDR3 length equals 13 residues.

The gene calls are TRBV5-4 and TRBJ2-7, with TRBD1 identical over 7 bases. Matching the DNA end better, TRBJ2-1 makes the J call doubtful. The CDR3 runs to 12 residues. Germline CDR1 SGHNT, CDR2 YYREEE (reference sequence). The CDR3 sequence: CASSQTGSEQFF. The CDR3, as DNA: TGTGCCAGCAGCCAGACAGGGTCCGAGCAGTTCTTC.

In the case of this clonotype: Compared with germline, one end of the junction differs, possibly owing to a read error. The rearrangement joins TRBV15 to TRBJ2-1; no firm D call. This CDR3 comprises 15 residues. Germline CDR1 reads LNHNV; CDR2 reads YYDKDF (reference sequence). The CDR3 region is CATSGDQAGANEQFF. CDR3 nucleotides: TGTGCCACCAGCGGAGATCAGGCAGGTGCGAATGAGCAGTTCTTC. The whole variable domain, filled in from reference TRBV15 and TRBJ2-1, reads DAMVIQNPRYQVTQFGKPVTLSCSQTLNHNVMYWYQQKSSQAPKLLFHYYDKDFNNEADTPDNFQSRRPNTSFCFLDIRSPGLGDTAMYLCATSGDQAGANEQFFGPGTRLTVL.

V gene TRBV29-1 combines with J gene TRBJ1-2; possible D gene TRBD1, 6 bases. Per germline, CDR1 SQVTM and CDR2 ANQGSEA. Trimming cost V 4 bases and J 8 bases, with 20 bases left between them. This CDR3 comprises 14 residues. The CDR3 nucleotides read TGCAGCGTTGGTAGTGAGACAGGCCGCGGGGGCTACACCTTC. Encoded protein: CSVGSETGRGGYTF.

The chain's CDR3 is CASSSQGSMNTEAFF. The CDR3 DNA sequence: TGCGCCAGCAGCTCACAGGGATCCATGAACACTGAAGCTTTCTTT. The chain couples TRBV5-1 to TRBJ1-1, with D possibly being TRBD1 (6 bases). CDR3 length: 15 amino acids. CDR1 is SGHRS and CDR2 is YFSETQ in the germline V gene. The V and J ends lost 3 bases and 0 bases respectively, with 12 bases between them.

DNA of the CDR3: TGTGCCAGCAGTATGACCCGAGGGGCCGATACGCAGTATTTT. Its protein product is CASSMTRGADTQYF. V gene TRBV6-4 combines with J gene TRBJ2-3, with D perhaps assigned TRBD1 or TRBD2 (5 bases each). This CDR3 has 14 residues. Trimming stripped 5 bases from V and 6 bases from J, with 15 bases between. Germline lookup yields CDR1 MRHNA and CDR2 SNTAGT.

The chain carries TRBV7-2 and TRBJ1-2, with D tentatively TRBD1 (5 bases). The V and J ends lost 3 bases and 7 bases respectively, with 15 bases between them. This CDR3 comprises 14 residues. Germline V gene data show CDR1 as SGHTA and CDR2 as FQGNSA. The CDR3 DNA reads TGTGCCAGCAGCTTGGGGGGGGGATTGGGTGGCTACACCTTC. Its protein is CASSLGGGLGGYTF.

This chain joins TRBV24-1 and TRBJ2-2; D may correspond to TRBD1 or TRBD2 (5 bases each). Trimming shortened V by 2 bases and J by 7 bases, and 19 bases separated the two germline ends. From germline, CDR1 is KGHDR and CDR2 SFDVKD. The CDR3 runs 17 residues. CDR3 residues: CATSDYLQGRGVGELFF. The CDR3 coding sequence is TGTGCCACCAGTGATTATCTCCAGGGACGAGGGGTCGGGGAGCTGTTTTTT.

The chain couples TRBV20-1 to TRBJ2-5; 7 bases agree with TRBD2. Germline V gene lookup returns CDR1 DFQATT and CDR2 SNEGSKA (reference sequence). The CDR3 has 13 residues. With V trimmed by 4 bases and J by 2 bases, 4 bases remained unmatched. The CDR3 sequence is CSAILSGQETQYF. The CDR3 nucleotides are TGCAGTGCTATTCTTAGCGGGCAAGAGACCCAGTACTTC.

This clonotype has only one observation. V gene TRBV20-1 combines with J gene TRBJ1-1; a possible D gene is TRBD1 (5 bases). V shed 0 bases and J shed 11 bases, with 13 bases lying between them. Germline V lookup: CDR1 DFQATT, CDR2 SNEGSKA (reference sequence). The CDR3 is made up of 12 amino acids. The CDR3 loop is CSARDRQGEAFF. CDR3 DNA: TGCAGTGCTAGAGATCGTCAGGGTGAGGCTTTCTTT.

The CDR3 sequence: CASSLALTPGANVLTF. CDR3 DNA: TGTGCCAGCAGCTTAGCGCTGACTCCTGGGGCCAACGTCCTGACTTTC. V usage is TRBV11-1 and J usage is TRBJ2-6, with no clear D. This CDR3 spans 16 amino acids. Per germline, CDR1 SGHAT and CDR2 FQDESV (reference sequence). The V gene lost 0 bases and the J gene lost 2 bases, with 8 bases spanning the gap.

This clonotype was seen repeatedly, ten times or more. J is TRBJ2-7 and V is TRBV24-1; D unclear. The CDR3 contains 15 residues. Germline values: CDR1 KGHDR, CDR2 SFDVKD. V was cut by 1 base and J by 3 bases, with 12 bases left in between. This CDR3 reads CATSDFTARGYEQYF. The CDR3 coding sequence is TGTGCCACCAGTGATTTCACAGCCAGAGGCTACGAGCAGTACTTC.

The sample holds many counts of this clonotype. The J gene is TRBJ2-1, the V gene TRBV7-3; no clear D. CDR1 is SGHTA, CDR2 FQGTGA, per germline. The CDR3 is 12 residues long. Trimming cost V 1 base and J 10 bases, with 8 bases left between them. Here the CDR3 reads CASSLNPREQFF. The CDR3 coding sequence is TGTGCCAGCAGCTTAAATCCGCGGGAGCAGTTCTTC.

The rearrangement uses TRBV2 and TRBJ2-5; the D gene could be TRBD1 or TRBD2 (6 bases each). Germline CDR1 is SNHLY and CDR2 is FYNNEI. Trimming pared 7 bases from V and 4 bases from J, leaving 10 bases between. CDR3 length equals 12 residues. CDR3 DNA: TGTGCCAGCAAGGGGGGCCGAGAGACCCAGTACTTC. It codes for CASKGGRETQYF.

This clonotype was counted many times. The V and J genes are TRBV30 and TRBJ1-1, with 7 bases lining up with TRBD1. CDR3 size: 13 residues. In germline, CDR1 is GTSNPN, CDR2 SVGIG (reference sequence). V shed 7 bases and J 1 base; nucleotides not matched to a gene: 6. In nucleotides, the CDR3 is TGTGCCTCTTCGACAGGGTGGAACACTGAAGCTTTCTTT. Translating gives CASSTGWNTEAFF.

This clonotype was picked up many times. This chain links TRBV9 with TRBJ2-7; D is undetermined. Trimming took off 4 bases at V and 1 base at J, with 12 bases between the two ends. CDR1 SGDLS and CDR2 YYNGEE come from the germline V gene. This CDR3 has 14 residues. CDR3 region: CASSPRLGSYEQYF. Here the CDR3 DNA reads TGTGCCAGCAGCCCCCGCCTGGGGTCCTACGAGCAGTACTTC.

The table lists this clonotype with a few counts. The rearrangement links TRBV10-3 to TRBJ2-7, with D maybe TRBD1 (6 bases). The CDR3 has 13 residues. V was clipped by 3 bases and J by 4 bases, with 10 bases between them. Per germline, CDR1 ENHRY and CDR2 SYGVKD. CDR3 amino acids: CAISDTGIYEQYF. For the CDR3, the DNA is TGTGCCATCAGTGACACAGGGATTTACGAGCAGTACTTC.

The chain combines TRBV28 with TRBJ2-1; 8 bases line up with TRBD1. CDR1 and CDR2 from the germline V gene are MDHEN and SYDVKM. This CDR3 region has 11 residues. After removal of 5 bases from V and 15 bases from J, the junction contained 6 bases not matched to a gene. The CDR3 nucleotides read TGTGCCAGCAGTCGGACAGGGTCGTCGTTCTTC. Its protein is CASSRTGSSFF.